This TCR beta chain was captured in a study of blood T cell repertoires in COVID-19. This CDR3 comprises 15 residues. The V and J ends lost 6 bases and 2 bases, in that order; junction bases with no gene match: 4. CDR1 is KGHSH and CDR2 is LQKENI in the germline V gene. Authors' methods: For nucleated cells, counts were estimated from reference gene primer amplification. Produced via immunoSEQ multiplex PCR; TCRdb's table is partial and in-frame only. V and J calls plus clone size are reproduced from that table; the DNA served to infer D and trimming. The sample lists roughly 260,000 clones, about 88% seen once, with over 4% in the top ten.

The sample consisted of peripheral blood. The clonotype originates from a man aged 55 to 70 who had recovered from COVID-19. V and J are TRBV18 and TRBJ2-3, with 11 nucleotides matching TRBD2. The CDR3 reads CASSQTSGNTDTQYF. The CDR3 DNA sequence: TGTGCCAGCTCCCAGACTAGCGGGAACACAGATACGCAGTATTTT. The entire variable domain, with the rest obtained from reference TRBV18 and TRBJ2-3, is as follows: NAGVMQNPRHLVRRRGQEARLRCSPMKGHSHVYWYRQLPEEGLKFMVYLQKENIIDESGMPKERFSAEFPKEGPSILRIQQVVRGDSAAYFCASSQTSGNTDTQYFGPGTRLTVL.